This T cell receptor (beta chain) was profiled in a study of blood T cell repertoires in COVID-19. Background on the study: Samples came from the United States, Italy and Spain, spanning acute and convalescent COVID-19. Sample material is recorded as cDNA or gDNA derived from T cells, B-cell-depleted T cells, or PBMCs.

Original analysis: Estimation of nucleated cell counts relied on the amplification of reference gene primers. Sequenced by immunoSEQ multiplex PCR; TCRdb stores in-frame clones only, minus some. D and trimming were read from the DNA, whereas the V and J calls and clone size are those reported in that table. The repertoire holds about 190,000 clones, with more than 85% as singletons. This clone showed up just a few times. This clonotype was sampled from a young man with acute or convalescent COVID-19. Sequencing was carried out using peripheral blood.

The CDR3 protein is CASSRSWDRAYEQYF. The CDR3 bases are TGTGCCAGCAGCCGTTCTTGGGACAGGGCCTACGAGCAGTACTTC. The chain uses TRBV3-1 (or the pseudogene TRBV3-2) and TRBJ2-7, with 9 positions matching TRBD1. The trim removed 4 bases at V and 2 bases at J, leaving 6 bases unmatched. Germline loops: CDR1 LGHDT, CDR2 YNNKEL (reference sequence). The CDR3 sequence is 15 residues long.